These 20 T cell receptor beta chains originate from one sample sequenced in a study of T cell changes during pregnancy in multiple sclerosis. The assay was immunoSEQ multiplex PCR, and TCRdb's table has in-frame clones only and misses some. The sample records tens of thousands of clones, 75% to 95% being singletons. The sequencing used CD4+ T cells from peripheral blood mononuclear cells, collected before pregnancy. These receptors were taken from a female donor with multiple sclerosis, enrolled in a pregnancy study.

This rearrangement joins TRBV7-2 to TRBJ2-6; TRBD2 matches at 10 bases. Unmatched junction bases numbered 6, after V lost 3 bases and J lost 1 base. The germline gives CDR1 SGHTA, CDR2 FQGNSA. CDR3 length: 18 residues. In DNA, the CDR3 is TGTGCCAGCAGCTTCCTAGCGGGAGTTTCGTCTGGGGCCAACGTCCTGACTTTC. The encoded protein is CASSFLAGVSSGANVLTF.

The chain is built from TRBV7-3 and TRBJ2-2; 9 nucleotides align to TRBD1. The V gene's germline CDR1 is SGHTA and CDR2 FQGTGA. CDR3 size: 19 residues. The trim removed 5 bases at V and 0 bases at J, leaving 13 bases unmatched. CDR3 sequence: CASSENRGQVTANTGELFF. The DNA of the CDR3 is TGTGCCAGCAGCGAGAACAGGGGGCAGGTTACCGCGAACACCGGGGAGCTGTTTTTT.

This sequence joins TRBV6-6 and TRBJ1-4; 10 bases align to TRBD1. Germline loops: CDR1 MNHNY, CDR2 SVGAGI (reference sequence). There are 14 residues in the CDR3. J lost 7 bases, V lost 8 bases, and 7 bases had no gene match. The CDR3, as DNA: TGTGCCAGCTCCGACAGGGGGCGGGTTGAAAAACTGTTTTTT. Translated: CASSDRGRVEKLFF.

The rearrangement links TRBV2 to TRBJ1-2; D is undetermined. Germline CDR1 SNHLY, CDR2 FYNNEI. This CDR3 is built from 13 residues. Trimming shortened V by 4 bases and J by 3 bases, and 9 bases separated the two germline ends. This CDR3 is CASSAPPYYGYTF. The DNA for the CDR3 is TGTGCCAGCAGTGCCCCTCCCTACTATGGCTACACCTTC.

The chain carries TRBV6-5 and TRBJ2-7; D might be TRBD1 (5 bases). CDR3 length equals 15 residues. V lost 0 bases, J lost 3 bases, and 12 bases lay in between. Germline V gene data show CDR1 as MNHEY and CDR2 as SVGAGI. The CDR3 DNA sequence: TGTGCCAGCAGTTACTCGGAAGGGGTCCTCTACGAGCAGTACTTC. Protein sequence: CASSYSEGVLYEQYF.

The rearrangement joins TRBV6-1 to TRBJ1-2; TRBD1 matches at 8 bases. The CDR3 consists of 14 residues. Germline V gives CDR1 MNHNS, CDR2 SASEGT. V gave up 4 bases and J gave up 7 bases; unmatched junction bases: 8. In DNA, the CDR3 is TGTGCCAGCAGTGCCGGGACAGGTGAGGTTGGCTACACCTTC. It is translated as CASSAGTGEVGYTF.

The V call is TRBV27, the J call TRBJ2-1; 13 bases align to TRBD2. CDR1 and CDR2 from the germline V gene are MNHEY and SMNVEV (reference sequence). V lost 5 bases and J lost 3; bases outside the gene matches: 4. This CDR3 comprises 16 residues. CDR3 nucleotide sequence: TGTGCCAGCAGTGCCCGGACTAGCGGGGGCTACAATGAGCAGTTCTTC. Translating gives CASSARTSGGYNEQFF.

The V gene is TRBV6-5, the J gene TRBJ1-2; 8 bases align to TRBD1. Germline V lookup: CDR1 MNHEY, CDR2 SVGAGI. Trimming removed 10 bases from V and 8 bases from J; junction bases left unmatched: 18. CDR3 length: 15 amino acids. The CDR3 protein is CATRPPRQGAGGYTF. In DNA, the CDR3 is TGTGCCACCCGTCCCCCCAGGCAGGGGGCAGGAGGCTACACCTTC.

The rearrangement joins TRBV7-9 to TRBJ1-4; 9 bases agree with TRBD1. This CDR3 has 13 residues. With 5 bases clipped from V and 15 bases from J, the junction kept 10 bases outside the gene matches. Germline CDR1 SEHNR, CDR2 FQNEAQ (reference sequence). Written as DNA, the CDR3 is TGTGCCAGCAGCCCGAAGTCGGGACAGGGAATGTTTTTT. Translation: CASSPKSGQGMFF.

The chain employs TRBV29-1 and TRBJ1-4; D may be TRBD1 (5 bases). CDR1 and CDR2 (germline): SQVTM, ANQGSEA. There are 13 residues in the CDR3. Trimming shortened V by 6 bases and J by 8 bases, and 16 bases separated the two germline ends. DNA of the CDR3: TGCAGCGTGACGGGGCTGGAGGGAGAAAAACTGTTTTTT. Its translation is CSVTGLEGEKLFF.

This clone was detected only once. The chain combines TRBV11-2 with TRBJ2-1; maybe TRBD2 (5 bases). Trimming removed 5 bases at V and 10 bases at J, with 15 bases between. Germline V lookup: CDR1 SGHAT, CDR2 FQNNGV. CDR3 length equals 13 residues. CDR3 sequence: CASSRGLGQEQFF. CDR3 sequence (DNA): TGTGCCAGCAGCCGGGGTCTTGGGCAGGAGCAGTTCTTC.

The CDR3 here is CASSSLRQGASQPQHF. The CDR3 bases are TGTGCCAGCAGCTCTTTGCGACAGGGGGCCAGTCAGCCCCAGCATTTT. The chain combines TRBV27 with TRBJ1-5, with 10 bases identical to TRBD1. The V segment lost 6 bases and the J segment 6 bases; nucleotides outside the gene matches: 11. Germline V gene sequence: CDR1 MNHEY, CDR2 SMNVEV (reference sequence). This CDR3 has 16 residues.

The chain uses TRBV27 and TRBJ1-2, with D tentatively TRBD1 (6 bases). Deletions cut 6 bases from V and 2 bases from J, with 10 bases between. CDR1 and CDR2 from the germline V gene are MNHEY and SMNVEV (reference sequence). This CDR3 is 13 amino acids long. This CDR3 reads CASRGQLNYGYTF. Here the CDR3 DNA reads TGTGCCAGCAGAGGACAGTTAAACTATGGCTACACCTTC.

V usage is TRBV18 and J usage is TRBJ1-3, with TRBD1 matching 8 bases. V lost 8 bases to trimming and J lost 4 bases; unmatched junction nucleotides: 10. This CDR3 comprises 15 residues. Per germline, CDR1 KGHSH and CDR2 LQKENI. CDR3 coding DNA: TGTGCCAGCCACGGGGCAGGGGGCGTCGGAAACACCATATATTTT. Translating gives CASHGAGGVGNTIYF.

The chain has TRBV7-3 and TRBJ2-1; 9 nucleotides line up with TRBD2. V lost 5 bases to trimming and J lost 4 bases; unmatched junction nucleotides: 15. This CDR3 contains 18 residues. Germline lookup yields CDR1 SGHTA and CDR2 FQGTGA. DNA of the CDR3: TGTGCCAGCAGCCAAGGATTGGGTGGGCTAGCGGGGTACAATGAGCAGTTCTTC. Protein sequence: CASSQGLGGLAGYNEQFF.

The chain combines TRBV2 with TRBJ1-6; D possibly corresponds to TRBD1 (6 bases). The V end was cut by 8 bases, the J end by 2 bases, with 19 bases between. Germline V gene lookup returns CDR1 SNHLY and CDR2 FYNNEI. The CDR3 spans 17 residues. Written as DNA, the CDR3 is TGTGCCAGCCTTGGGTACAGGGACGAAACCTATAATTCACCCCTCCACTTT. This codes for CASLGYRDETYNSPLHF.

CDR3 loop: CASSEAPSLRAYEQYF. The CDR3 nucleotides are TGTGCCAGCAGTGAAGCGCCTAGCCTAAGGGCCTACGAGCAGTACTTC. This rearrangement joins TRBV2 to TRBJ2-7, with D possibly matching TRBD2 (5 bases). V was shortened by 0 bases and J by 2 bases, with 14 bases between the two germline ends. Germline loops: CDR1 SNHLY, CDR2 FYNNEI. This CDR3 is 16 amino acids long.

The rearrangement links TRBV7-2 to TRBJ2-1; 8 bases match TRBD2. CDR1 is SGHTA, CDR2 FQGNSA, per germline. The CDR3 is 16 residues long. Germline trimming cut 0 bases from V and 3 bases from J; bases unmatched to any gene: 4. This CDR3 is CASSLASGGNYNEQFF. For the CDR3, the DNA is TGTGCCAGCAGCTTAGCAAGCGGGGGTAACTACAATGAGCAGTTCTTC.

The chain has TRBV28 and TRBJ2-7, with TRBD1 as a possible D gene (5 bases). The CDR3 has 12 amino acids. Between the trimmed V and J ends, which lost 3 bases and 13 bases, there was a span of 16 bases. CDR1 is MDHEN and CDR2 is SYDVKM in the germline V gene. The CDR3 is CASSLGQGSKYF. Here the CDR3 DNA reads TGTGCCAGCAGTTTGGGTCAGGGTTCCAAATACTTC.

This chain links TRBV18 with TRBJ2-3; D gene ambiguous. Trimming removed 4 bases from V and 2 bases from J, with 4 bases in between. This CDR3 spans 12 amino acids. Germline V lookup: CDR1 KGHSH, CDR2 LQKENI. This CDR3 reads CASSLSTDTQYF. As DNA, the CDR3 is TGTGCCAGCTCACTCTCCACAGATACGCAGTATTTT.